The 21 T cell receptor beta chains presented below share a single source sample, sequenced in a study of blood T cell repertoires in COVID-19. Using immunoSEQ multiplex PCR, the repertoire was profiled, and TCRdb retains in-frame clones only, with some absent. The table lists about 100,000 clones, about 90% of them singletons. Source material: peripheral blood. All receptors come from a human donor in a cohort sampled during active COVID-19.

V is TRBV4-1 and J is TRBJ2-7, with a tentative D call TRBD2 (6 bases). Germline-derived CDR1 and CDR2 are MGHRA and YSYEKL. The CDR3 is 18 residues long. V was clipped by 5 bases and J by 0 bases, with 23 bases between them. CDR3 bases: TGCGCCAGCAGCGCCCGCCGGGCGGGGACGTTAAGCTCCTACGAGCAGTACTTC. It encodes CASSARRAGTLSSYEQYF.

The gene calls are TRBV15 and TRBJ2-7; D might be TRBD2 (7 bases). CDR3 length: 17 residues. Germline CDR1 is LNHNV and CDR2 is YYDKDF (reference sequence). V was trimmed by 1 base and J by 3 bases, leaving 19 bases between them. The DNA for the CDR3 is TGTGCCACCAGCAGAGGGGGGGCTAGCGGATTAAACTACGAGCAGTACTTC. This codes for CATSRGGASGLNYEQYF.

The chain has TRBV18 and TRBJ2-7; perhaps TRBD2 as D (7 bases). CDR3 length equals 16 residues. Germline V gene sequence: CDR1 KGHSH, CDR2 LQKENI. Trimming cost V 5 bases and J 7 bases, with 24 bases left between them. CDR3 in amino acids: CASSTTGRGATREQYF. CDR3 bases: TGTGCCAGCTCAACCACGGGTCGGGGGGCTACTCGTGAGCAGTACTTC.

The rearrangement uses TRBV4-1 and TRBJ2-2; possibly TRBD1 for D (5 bases). Germline assignment: CDR1 MGHRA and CDR2 YSYEKL. The V end lost 6 bases, the J end lost 4 bases, and 12 bases lay between the germline ends. The CDR3 spans 14 residues. The CDR3 sequence is CASSRQGVTGELFF. CDR3 nucleotide sequence: TGCGCCAGCAGTCGCCAGGGTGTCACCGGGGAGCTGTTTTTT.

The chain uses TRBV4-3 and TRBJ1-4, with D tentatively TRBD1 (6 bases). Germline V gives CDR1 LGHNA, CDR2 YSLEER. The V gene lost 3 bases and the J gene lost 7 bases, with 12 bases spanning the gap. The CDR3 length is 14 residues. The CDR3 loop is CASSHFGGSEKLFF. The CDR3 nucleotides are TGCGCCAGCAGCCATTTTGGGGGCAGTGAAAAACTGTTTTTT.

The gene calls are TRBV6-1 and TRBJ2-5, with 8 nucleotides matching TRBD2. The junction had 10 bases not matched to a gene; V was cut back by 3 bases and J by 7 bases. The CDR3 runs 15 residues. Germline values: CDR1 MNHNS, CDR2 SASEGT. The CDR3, as DNA: TGTGCCAGCAGTGATTCGTTGGGGACTAGGGCGACCCAGTACTTC. Encoded protein: CASSDSLGTRATQYF.

This clone has a handful of counts. Other DNA variants within this sample encode the same CDR3. The rearrangement links TRBV24-1 to TRBJ2-7; 7 bases match TRBD2. Germline lookup yields CDR1 KGHDR and CDR2 SFDVKD. The CDR3 is made up of 13 amino acids. V shed 4 bases and J 3 bases; nucleotides not matched to a gene: 2. The CDR3 coding sequence is TGTGCCACCAGTGACGGCGGGGGCTACGAGCAGTACTTC. Amino acids: CATSDGGGYEQYF.

This sequence joins TRBV19 and TRBJ2-3; 7 nucleotides align to TRBD2. Germline CDR1 is LNHDA and CDR2 is SQIVND (reference sequence). The CDR3 totals 13 residues. Written as DNA, the CDR3 is TGTGCGTCGACTAGCAGTATTACAGATACGCAGTATTTT. As protein: CASTSSITDTQYF.

The chain joins TRBV4-1 to TRBJ1-3; unclear D gene. Germline CDR1 and CDR2: MGHRA and YSYEKL. There are 15 residues in the CDR3. Trimming cost V 0 bases and J 0 bases, with 6 bases left between them. CDR3 nucleotides: TGCGCCAGCAGCCAAGATGCCGGCTCTGGAAACACCATATATTTT. Translated, it gives CASSQDAGSGNTIYF.

The J gene is TRBJ1-1, the V gene TRBV6-6; D is perhaps TRBD1 (5 bases). The CDR3 runs 14 residues. CDR1 and CDR2 (germline): MNHNY, SVGAGI (reference sequence). Trimming removed 7 bases from V and 0 bases from J, with 12 bases in between. In DNA, the CDR3 is TGTGCCAGCATCCGACAGAACATGAACACTGAAGCTTTCTTT. Translation gives CASIRQNMNTEAFF.

This chain connects TRBV7-2 to TRBJ2-7, with TRBD2 matching 12 bases. CDR3 length: 17 amino acids. J lost 0 bases, V lost 1 base, and 4 bases had no gene match. Germline-derived CDR1 and CDR2 are SGHTA and FQGNSA. The CDR3 is CASSLGLAGVLSYEQYF. The CDR3 DNA sequence: TGTGCCAGCAGCTTAGGACTAGCGGGAGTCCTCTCCTACGAGCAGTACTTC.

The chain recombines TRBV11-1 with TRBJ1-6; a weak D match, TRBD1 (5 bases). The CDR3 is 13 amino acids. In germline, CDR1 is SGHAT, CDR2 FQDESV (reference sequence). V gave up 6 bases and J gave up 10 bases, with 13 bases separating them. The CDR3 loop is CASRTEGRSPLHF. For the CDR3, the DNA is TGTGCCAGCAGGACGGAGGGGAGGTCACCCCTCCACTTT. Together with reference TRBV11-1 and TRBJ1-6, the CDR3 gives the full variable domain: EAEVAQSPRYKITEKSQAVAFWCDPISGHATLYWYRQILGQGPELLVQFQDESVVDDSQLPKDRFSAERLKGVDSTLKIQPAELGDSAMYLCASRTEGRSPLHFGNGTRLTVT.

The chain has TRBV5-4 and TRBJ1-2; 9 bases agree with TRBD1. The ends lost 4 bases at V and 6 bases at J; junction bases unmatched: 10. The CDR3 covers 15 residues. CDR1 and CDR2 from the germline V gene are SGHNT and YYREEE (reference sequence). CDR3 sequence (DNA): TGTGCCAGCAGCCCTGGGACAGGGAGGTGGGATGGCTACACCTTC. Its protein is CASSPGTGRWDGYTF. Drawing the rest from reference TRBV5-4 and TRBJ1-2, the complete variable domain is ETGVTQSPTHLIKTRGQQVTLRCSSQSGHNTVSWYQQALGQGPQFIFQYYREEENGRGNFPPRFSGLQFPNYSSELNVNALELDDSALYLCASSPGTGRWDGYTFGSGTRLTVV.

This clone appeared many times. The chain uses TRBV7-6 and TRBJ2-7; possibly TRBD2 for D (5 bases). This CDR3 spans 12 amino acids. Germline CDR1 is SGHVS and CDR2 is FNYEAQ. V lost 7 bases and J lost 6, with 13 bases in between. CDR3 protein: CASTSPHAEQYF. CDR3 DNA sequence: TGTGCCAGCACTAGCCCCCATGCCGAGCAGTACTTC.

The gene calls are TRBV21-1 and TRBJ2-1; the table gives TRBD2 as D, unverified against the DNA. TRBV21-1 is designated a pseudogene. This CDR3 has 19 amino acids. CDR3 amino acids: CASSKTEDLPAGSYNEQFF. The CDR3 nucleotides are TGTGCCAGCAGCAAAACTGAGGATTTGCCTGCCGGGTCCTACAATGAGCAGTTCTTC.

This clone is a singleton in its sample. The CDR3 spells CASSLAGQGLYNEQFF. CDR3 DNA: TGTGCCAGCAGCTTAGCTGGACAGGGGCTCTACAATGAGCAGTTCTTC. This chain joins TRBV7-6 and TRBJ2-1, with 9 bases lining up with TRBD1. The germline V gene has CDR1 SGHVS and CDR2 FNYEAQ. Trimming took 0 bases from V and 3 from J; bases not matched to a gene: 3. This CDR3 region has 16 residues.

This clone was recorded only once. This sequence joins TRBV4-2 and TRBJ2-3, with 7 bases matching TRBD2. J was trimmed by 0 bases and V by 1 base; bases with no gene match: 7. Germline-derived CDR1 and CDR2 are LGHNA and YNFKEQ. CDR3 length: 17 amino acids. CDR3 protein: CASSQGPPGGSTDTQYF. CDR3 DNA: TGTGCCAGCAGCCAAGGTCCCCCCGGGGGGAGCACAGATACGCAGTATTTT.

This clone appeared once. The rearrangement joins TRBV29-1 to TRBJ2-3, with 9 nucleotides matching TRBD2. V trimming: 2 bases; J trimming: 3 bases; junction bases outside the gene matches: 6. Germline-derived CDR1 and CDR2 are SQVTM and ANQGSEA. This CDR3 contains 15 residues. CDR3 loop: CSVEILAGRTDTQYF. CDR3 sequence (DNA): TGCAGCGTTGAAATCCTAGCGGGAAGGACAGATACGCAGTATTTT.

This chain links TRBV4-2 with TRBJ1-4; TRBD1 matches at 12 bases. This CDR3 contains 18 residues. CDR1 LGHNA and CDR2 YNFKEQ come from the germline V gene. Trimming removed 3 bases from V and 5 bases from J; junction bases left unmatched: 10. CDR3 region: CASSQTGTGGVGNEKLFF. The CDR3 bases are TGTGCCAGCAGCCAGACCGGGACAGGGGGCGTTGGGAATGAAAAACTGTTTTTT.

The chain recombines TRBV5-1 with TRBJ2-1, with TRBD2 matching 7 bases. Germline-derived CDR1 and CDR2 are SGHRS and YFSETQ. J was trimmed by 5 bases and V by 0 bases; bases with no gene match: 5. CDR3 length equals 15 residues. In DNA form, the CDR3 reads TGCGCCAGCAGCTTGGTTAGCGGGTTTAACAATGAGCAGTTCTTC. It translates to CASSLVSGFNNEQFF.

This clone has only one observation. This chain links TRBV4-1 with TRBJ2-7; the match to TRBD2 covers 11 bases. J gave up 5 bases and V 1 base, and 10 bases lay outside the gene matches. Looked up from germline, CDR1 is MGHRA and CDR2 is YSYEKL. This CDR3 has 17 residues. CDR3 residues: CASSQGGTSGLSNEQYF. The CDR3 coding sequence is TGCGCCAGCAGCCAAGGTGGGACTAGCGGACTCTCTAACGAGCAGTACTTC.